The entry that follows covers one T cell receptor (beta chain) sequence. The antigen remains undetermined. This CDR3 spans 15 amino acids. Trimming took 5 bases from V and 0 from J; bases not matched to a gene: 2. Germline V gene data show CDR1 as MDHEN and CDR2 as SYDVKM. This sample is part of a study of shared clonotypes between healthy human individuals. Study-wide results and limits: Having only a few donors restricted how much genetic and exposure-history diversity was captured. Generally, naive subsets (rather than memory subsets) showed larger estimated richness.

Assay execution took place at the deep level. Some 32,000 T cell genomes, or about 0.2 ug DNA, went into the sorted-subset replicate PCRs. Libraries were prepared by immunoSEQ multiplex PCR; TCRdb keeps only in-frame clonotypes and omits some of them. The profile shows 2 million to 2.5 million clones, over 90% of them singletons. The sample consisted of naive CD4+ T cells from PBMCs. Specified subset: CD45RA+ positively selected. The chain employs TRBV28 and TRBJ1-4, with 8 bases matching TRBD1. The receptor was derived from a man aged 18 to 30 in good health. Some clones in this sample may be carry-over from other donors' samples. The CDR3: CASSMTGATNEKLFF. Here the CDR3 DNA reads TGTGCCAGCAGTATGACAGGGGCAACTAATGAAAAACTGTTTTTT.